This T cell receptor beta chain was sequenced during a study of cytomegalovirus exposure and HLA in healthy donors. Study as a whole: Of the donors genotyped, 300 to 500 in all, about 81% fell in the Caucasian-associated ancestry cluster.

All donors participated as healthy donors of bone marrow. Germline assignment: CDR1 MNHNS and CDR2 SASEGT. The CDR3 has 12 residues. The V segment lost 6 bases and the J segment 12 bases; nucleotides outside the gene matches: 1. Primers included in the PCR were 60 Vbeta and 13 Jbeta primers. Produced via immunoSEQ multiplex PCR; TCRdb's table is partial and in-frame only. The table lists a few hundred thousand clones, about 82% of them singletons. Study results and caveats: The investigators catalogued 150 to 200 TCR beta chains as cytomegalovirus-associated. In an earlier analysis, in under 700 donors, most V segments appeared productive either ~87% or ~30% of the time.

As concerns this clone: The antigen is unknown.

The sequenced sample consisted of PBMCs. The V call is TRBV6-1, the J call TRBJ1-6, with TRBD1 matching over 11 bases. This TCR came from a man younger than 45 in good health and CMV-seronegative. CDR3 nucleotides: TGTGCCAGCAGGGGACAGGGGGAACCCCTCCACTTT. This sequence encodes CASRGQGEPLHF.